Listed below are T cell receptor beta chains from one sample, sequenced in a study of blood T cell repertoires in COVID-19. Measured with immunoSEQ multiplex PCR; TCRdb has only the in-frame clones, and not every one. Of 200,000 to 250,000 clones listed, about 82% are singletons. What was sequenced was peripheral blood. The origin of the receptors is an older man with acute or convalescent COVID-19. The CDR3 runs from the conserved cysteine through the conserved F or W. D genes are given only for firm matches. The size of a clone is reported for some rows only, either as once, few or many, or as a class for expanded clones.

TRBV19	TRBJ1-2	TRBD1	12	NA	TGTGCCAGTAGCCGGACAGGTTATGGCTACACCTTC	CASSRTGYGYTF
TRBV27	TRBJ2-1	TRBD2	15	NA	TGTGCCAGCAGTTCCGGACTAGCGGGGGTTAATGAGCAGTTCTTC	CASSSGLAGVNEQFF
TRBV10-3	TRBJ1-4	TRBD1	13	NA	TGTGCCACCCAGGGGGCGCTTGATGAAAAACTGTTTTTT	CATQGALDEKLFF
TRBV6-6	TRBJ1-5	NA	14	NA	TGTGCCAGCAATGGGGCTGATAGCAATCAGCCCCAGCATTTT	CASNGADSNQPQHF
TRBV7-9	TRBJ1-4	NA	15	NA	TGTGCCAGCAGCCCCCGGGGAGGCGTTAATGAAAAACTGTTTTTT	CASSPRGGVNEKLFF
TRBV3-1/TRBV3-2	TRBJ1-3	TRBD1	16	NA	TGTGCCAGCAGCCCCCCCGGGACAGGGTTCGGAAACACCATATATTTT	CASSPPGTGFGNTIYF
TRBV4-3	TRBJ1-2	TRBD1	14	NA	TGCGCCAGCAGCCAAGCCGGGACAGGGGTTGGCTACACCTTC	CASSQAGTGVGYTF
TRBV27	TRBJ1-2	TRBD1	15	NA	TGTGCCAGCAGTGATCCGGGACAGGGGAGGTATCGCTACACCTTC	CASSDPGQGRYRYTF
TRBV18	TRBJ2-2	NA	15	NA	TGTGCCAGCTCACCATCCCCGACAGGTCCCGGGGAGCTGTTTTTT	CASSPSPTGPGELFF
TRBV3-1/TRBV3-2	TRBJ2-3	TRBD2	15	NA	TGTGCCAGCAGCCAAGATCGGGGGAGGGGAGATACGCAGTATTTT	CASSQDRGRGDTQYF
TRBV4-2	TRBJ2-5	TRBD2	16	NA	TGTGCCAGCAGCCAAGGTAGTAGCGGGGGGATAGAGACCCAGTACTTC	CASSQGSSGGIETQYF
TRBV2	TRBJ1-5	NA	14	NA	TGTGCCAGCAGTGAAGAACAGGGTAATCAGCCCCAGCATTTT	CASSEEQGNQPQHF
TRBV6-4	TRBJ1-1	TRBD1	12	NA	TGTGCCAGCAGAGGCGGACAGGGTGAAGCTTTCTTT	CASRGGQGEAFF
TRBV12-3/TRBV12-4	TRBJ1-2	NA	11	NA	TGTGCCAGCAGTTTACAGGGGGGCTACACCTTC	CASSLQGGYTF
TRBV7-9	TRBJ1-3	TRBD1	13	once	TGTGCCAGCAGCCAGGGGGCTGGAAACACCATATATTTT	CASSQGAGNTIYF
TRBV7-6	TRBJ1-1	TRBD1	19	NA	TGTGCCAGCAGCTTATCCCCACCCGTAACCGGGACAGGGAACACTGAAGCTTTCTTT	CASSLSPPVTGTGNTEAFF
TRBV7-7	TRBJ2-3	TRBD2	15	NA	TGTGCTAGCAGCCCGACTAGCGGGGAGGCAGATACGCAGTATTTT	CASSPTSGEADTQYF
TRBV2	TRBJ1-5	TRBD1	14	NA	TGTGCCAGCAGTGAAGGACAGGGAAATCAGCCCCAGCATTTT	CASSEGQGNQPQHF
TRBV3-1/TRBV3-2	TRBJ1-2	NA	13	once	TGTGCCAGCAGCCAGGAGATAGGAGGTGGCTACACCTTC	CASSQEIGGGYTF
TRBV12-3/TRBV12-4	TRBJ2-1	NA	13	NA	TGTGCCAGCAGTCCATCAGGGGTCAATGAGCAGTTCTTC	CASSPSGVNEQFF
TRBV15	TRBJ1-5	NA	14	NA	TGTGCCACCAGCAGACAGGGCTACAATCAGCCCCAGCATTTT	CATSRQGYNQPQHF
TRBV2	TRBJ2-3	TRBD2	19	NA	TGTGCCAGCAGGCCCCTTTCCGGGACTAGCGGGAAGAACAGAGATACGCAGTATTTT	CASRPLSGTSGKNRDTQYF
TRBV29-1	TRBJ1-1	NA	13	NA	TGCAGCGTCCGCTCTGGGACTATCACTGAAGCTTTCTTT	CSVRSGTITEAFF
TRBV18	TRBJ2-7	NA	14	NA	TGTGCCAGCTCACCACGGGAGAGCTCCTACGAGCAGTACTTC	CASSPRESSYEQYF
TRBV11-2	TRBJ1-2	TRBD1	15	NA	TGTGCCAGCAGCTTAGATGGAGGCAGGGGGGATGGCTACACCTTC	CASSLDGGRGDGYTF
TRBV18	TRBJ1-5	TRBD1	14	NA	TGTGCCAGCTCACCGGGACAGGGAAATCAGCCCCAGCATTTT	CASSPGQGNQPQHF
TRBV29-1	TRBJ2-1	TRBD2	14	NA	TGCAGCGTTAAGCGGGAGGCTCGATTGGATGAGCAGTTCTTC	CSVKREARLDEQFF
TRBV5-1	TRBJ1-5	TRBD1	16	NA	TGCGCCAGCAGCTTGAGGCGGACAGGGGACAATCAGCCCCAGCATTTT	CASSLRRTGDNQPQHF
TRBV7-3	TRBJ2-1	TRBD2	15	NA	TGTGCCAGCAGAGCTACCGGGACTAGTATGGAAGAGCAGTTCTTC	CASRATGTSMEEQFF
TRBV2	TRBJ1-6	NA	18	NA	TGTGCCAGCAGTGAAGGGAGGGGTCCGGGACGGGATAATTCACCCCTCCACTTT	CASSEGRGPGRDNSPLHF
TRBV4-1	TRBJ2-3	TRBD1	16	NA	TGCGCCAGCAGCCTCTCCACAGGGGGCAACACAGATACGCAGTATTTT	CASSLSTGGNTDTQYF
TRBV5-4	TRBJ2-1	TRBD2	16	NA	TGTGCCAGCAGCTCCATCAGCGGGAGGGTATACAATGAGCAGTTCTTC	CASSSISGRVYNEQFF
TRBV7-8	TRBJ1-1	NA	14	NA	TGTGCCAGCAGCCCCAGGGATGGGAACACTGAAGCTTTCTTT	CASSPRDGNTEAFF
TRBV27	TRBJ2-3	TRBD2	17	few	TGTGCCAGCAAATTACTAGCGGGAGGAAGGGGCACAGATACGCAGTATTTT	CASKLLAGGRGTDTQYF
TRBV3-1/TRBV3-2	TRBJ1-1	NA	13	once	TGTGCCAGCAGCCAAGTGAAGAGCACTGAAGCTTTCTTT	CASSQVKSTEAFF
TRBV4-2	TRBJ1-3	NA	15	NA	TGTGCCAGCAGCCAAGAAAGGAGGGCTGGAAACACCATATATTTT	CASSQERRAGNTIYF
TRBV28	TRBJ2-1	TRBD1	14	NA	TGTGCCAGCAGCTGGACAGGGAGTCTTGGTGAGCAGTTCTTC	CASSWTGSLGEQFF
TRBV28	TRBJ1-5	NA	14	NA	TGTGCCAGCAGAGAGGGCGCGGGCAATCAGCCCCAGCATTTT	CASREGAGNQPQHF
TRBV7-2	TRBJ1-3	NA	14	NA	TGTGCCAGCAGCTTCCAGGGTACCGGAAACACCATATATTTT	CASSFQGTGNTIYF
TRBV7-9	TRBJ1-1	TRBD1	18	NA	TGTGCCAGCAGCTCAGTCCGGGACAGGGGGGCGAGAAGGACTGAAGCTTTCTTT	CASSSVRDRGARRTEAFF
TRBV29-1	TRBJ1-2	NA	11	NA	TGCAGCGTTGTTGGCAGCTATGGCTACACCTTC	CSVVGSYGYTF
TRBV20-1	TRBJ2-1	NA	10	NA	TGCAGTGCAGTAGGGGATGAGCAGTTCTTC	CSAVGDEQFF
TRBV5-4	TRBJ2-7	NA	14	once	TGTGCCAGCAGCCAACAGGGTAGCTCCTACGAGCAGTACTTC	CASSQQGSSYEQYF
TRBV7-9	TRBJ1-1	NA	13	NA	TGTGCCAGCAGCTTAGAAACAGCCACTGAAGCTTTCTTT	CASSLETATEAFF
TRBV7-7	TRBJ2-2	TRBD1	15	NA	TGTGCTAGCAGCTCGGGACAGGGAAACACCGGGGAGCTGTTTTTT	CASSSGQGNTGELFF
TRBV6-1	TRBJ1-6	TRBD1	15	NA	TGTGCCAGCAGTGATTCGACAGGGTCGGATTCACCCCTCCACTTT	CASSDSTGSDSPLHF
TRBV2	TRBJ2-5	TRBD2	14	NA	TGTGCCAGCAGTCCGGGGGGGCCTAAAGAGACCCAGTACTTC	CASSPGGPKETQYF
TRBV5-4	TRBJ1-3	TRBD1	16	NA	TGTGCCAGCAGCCAGGGGGAGTTGCCCTCTGGAAACACCATATATTTT	CASSQGELPSGNTIYF
TRBV5-4	TRBJ2-3	TRBD2	15	NA	TGTGCCAGCAGGTTAGCGGGGGAAGGCACAGATACGCAGTATTTT	CASRLAGEGTDTQYF
TRBV6-5	TRBJ1-2	NA	15	NA	TGTGCCAGCAGTTACTCCGGGATATCTAACTATGGCTACACCTTC	CASSYSGISNYGYTF
TRBV28	TRBJ1-1	NA	12	few	TGTGCCAGCAGTTTATCCTGGACATCAGCTTTCTTT	CASSLSWTSAFF